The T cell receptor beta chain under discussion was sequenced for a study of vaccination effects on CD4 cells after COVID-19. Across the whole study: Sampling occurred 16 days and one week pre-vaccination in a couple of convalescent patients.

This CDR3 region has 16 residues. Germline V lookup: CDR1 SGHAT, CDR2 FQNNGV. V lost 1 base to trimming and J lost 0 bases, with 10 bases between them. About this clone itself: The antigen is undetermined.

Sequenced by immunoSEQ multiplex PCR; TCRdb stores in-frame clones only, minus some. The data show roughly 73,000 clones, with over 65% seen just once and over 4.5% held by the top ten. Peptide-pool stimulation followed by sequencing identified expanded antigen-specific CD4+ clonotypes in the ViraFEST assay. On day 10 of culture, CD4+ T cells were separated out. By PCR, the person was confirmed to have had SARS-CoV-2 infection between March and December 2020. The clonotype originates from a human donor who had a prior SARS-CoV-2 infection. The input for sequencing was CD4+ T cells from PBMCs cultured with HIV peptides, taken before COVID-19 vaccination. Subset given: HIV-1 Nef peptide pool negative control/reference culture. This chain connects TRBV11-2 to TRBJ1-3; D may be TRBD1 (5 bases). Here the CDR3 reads CASSLGDWSSGNTIYF. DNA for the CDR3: TGTGCCAGCAGCTTAGGGGACTGGAGCTCTGGAAACACCATATATTTT.